Listed below are T cell receptor beta chains from one sample, sequenced in a study of PD-L1 blockade in urothelial cancer. Here immunoSEQ multiplex PCR was the method, and the copy in TCRdb shows in-frame clones only, minus some. Here the sample spans approximately 38,000 clones, 75% to 90% being singletons. Specimen: PBMCs, collected around atezolizumab (anti-PD-L1) treatment. The receptor source for this set is a man between 60 and 75 years old with urothelial cancer. The CDR3 runs from the conserved cysteine through the conserved F or W. D genes are given only for firm matches. The size field is filled for only some rows; it gives once, few, many or a size class.

abundance | j_gene | v_gene | len | d_gene | CDR3nt | CDR3aa
. | TRBJ1-2 | TRBV10-3 | 14 | TRBD1 | TGTGCCATCAGTTTCGGGACAGGGCCCTATGGCTACACCTTC | CAISFGTGPYGYTF
. | TRBJ1-1 | TRBV10-3 | 16 | . | TGTGCCATCAGTGGAGTCCCGGGGCGGGGGAACACTGAAGCTTTCTTT | CAISGVPGRGNTEAFF
. | TRBJ1-1 | TRBV5-1 | 16 | . | TGCGCCAGCAGCTCACAGTCCTGGGGGGAGAACACTGAAGCTTTCTTT | CASSSQSWGENTEAFF
. | TRBJ1-6 | TRBV9 | 16 | . | TGTGCCAGCAGCGGTCACAGGAGCTCCTATAATTCACCCCTCCACTTT | CASSGHRSSYNSPLHF
. | TRBJ2-1 | TRBV7-6 | 14 | TRBD1 | TGTGCCAGCAGCTGGGGGACAGGATACAATGAGCAGTTCTTC | CASSWGTGYNEQFF
. | TRBJ1-6 | TRBV25-1 | 15 | TRBD1 | TGTGCCAGCAGTGAATTTAAACAGGGGCCATCACCCCTCCACTTT | CASSEFKQGPSPLHF
. | TRBJ2-3 | TRBV12-5 | 16 | TRBD1 | TGTGCTAGTGGTTTGGTAGCGACAGGGAGCACAGATACGCAGTATTTT | CASGLVATGSTDTQYF
few | TRBJ2-3 | TRBV5-1 | 16 | TRBD1 | TGCGCCAGCAGCTTGGGGGGTACAGGGGTACCAGATACGCAGTATTTT | CASSLGGTGVPDTQYF
. | TRBJ1-1 | TRBV4-2 | 16 | . | TGTGCCACCAAGCCATTTTCGGGGGATGTGAACACTGAAGCTTTCTTT | CATKPFSGDVNTEAFF
. | TRBJ1-5 | TRBV2 | 15 | . | TGTGCCAGCAGTGAGACGCGGGGGGGCAATCAGCCCCAGCATTTT | CASSETRGGNQPQHF
. | TRBJ1-1 | TRBV12-5 | 14 | . | TGTGCTAGTGGTCCCAGAGCAGGAAACACTGAAGCTTTCTTT | CASGPRAGNTEAFF
. | TRBJ1-5 | TRBV9 | 14 | . | TGTGCCAGCAGCGTAGCAGATAGCAATCAGCCCCAGCATTTT | CASSVADSNQPQHF
. | TRBJ1-1 | TRBV18 | 15 | . | TGTGCCAGCTCACCACCGGGATCGGGGAGGACTGAAGCTTTCTTT | CASSPPGSGRTEAFF
. | TRBJ2-7 | TRBV18 | 12 | . | TGTGCCAGCTCACCGGACAGCTACGAGCAGTACTTC | CASSPDSYEQYF
. | TRBJ1-3 | TRBV7-8 | 15 | . | TGTGCCAGCAGCTTAGCGTGGGGGGGTACGAACACCATATATTTT | CASSLAWGGTNTIYF
. | TRBJ2-1 | TRBV5-1 | 14 | TRBD2 | TGCGCCAGCAGCTCAGCGGGAGTTCCCAATGAGCAGTTCTTC | CASSSAGVPNEQFF
. | TRBJ1-4 | TRBV28 | 15 | TRBD1 | TGTGCCACCTTAATACCGGGACAGGGAATGAAGGAACTGTTTTTT | CATLIPGQGMKELFF
. | TRBJ1-3 | TRBV7-2 | 16 | . | TGTGCCAGCAGCCGAGCCCCGGGGGTCTCTGGAAACACCATATATTTT | CASSRAPGVSGNTIYF
. | TRBJ2-5 | TRBV29-1 | 14 | TRBD2 | TGCAGCGGGAGCGGGAGGGCCGGGCAAGAGACCCAGTACTTC | CSGSGRAGQETQYF
. | TRBJ2-7 | TRBV10-3 | 14 | TRBD2 | TGTGCCATCAGTGTTGGACTAGCGGGTTCCGAGCAGTACTTC | CAISVGLAGSEQYF
. | TRBJ2-5 | TRBV6-5 | 15 | TRBD2 | TGTGCCAGCAGTTACGGGGGGGGACTCCAAGAGACCCAGTACTTC | CASSYGGGLQETQYF
. | TRBJ2-1 | TRBV7-8 | 18 | . | TGTGCCAGCAGCCCGGCCTCCCAGGGGACGAGCTCCTACAATGAGCAGTTCTTC | CASSPASQGTSSYNEQFF
. | TRBJ2-3 | TRBV7-9 | 12 | . | TGTGCCAGCAGCCCCCTCGCAGATACGCAGTATTTT | CASSPLADTQYF
. | TRBJ2-7 | TRBV30 | 14 | . | TGTGCCTGGAGAGTTGGTCTTAGCTCCTACGAGCAGTACTTC | CAWRVGLSSYEQYF
. | TRBJ1-2 | TRBV13 | 17 | TRBD1 | TGTGCCAGCAGCGCAAAGTGGACAGGGGGAAACCTTTATGGCTACACCTTC | CASSAKWTGGNLYGYTF
once | TRBJ2-3 | TRBV27 | 15 | TRBD2 | TGTGCCAGCAGTTTAGGGACTAGCGGGGGAGATACGCAGTATTTT | CASSLGTSGGDTQYF
. | TRBJ2-2 | TRBV7-3 | 17 | TRBD2 | TGTGCCAGCAGCTTATTTACCCTAGCGGGGAATACCGGGGAGCTGTTTTTT | CASSLFTLAGNTGELFF